These 25 T cell receptor beta chains were all obtained from the same sample, sequenced in a study of blood T cell repertoires in COVID-19. Sequencing was performed with immunoSEQ multiplex PCR; in TCRdb, only in-frame clones are kept and a portion is missing. In the table there are 200,000 or so clones, 80% to 90% of which are singletons. The sequenced sample consisted of peripheral blood. The origin of the receptors is a man aged 50 to 59 who had recovered from COVID-19.

The V gene is TRBV5-6, the J gene TRBJ1-1, with D unresolved. V was pared by 6 bases and J by 5 bases, with 20 bases between. CDR3 length equals 15 residues. Germline loops: CDR1 SGHDT, CDR2 YYEEEE. The DNA for the CDR3 is TGTGCCAGCACGGGCCGAGGGAGGAGTCTTACTGAAGCTTTCTTT. Protein product: CASTGRGRSLTEAFF.

The J gene is TRBJ2-3, the V gene TRBV25-1, with a tentative D call TRBD2 (5 bases). The germline CDR1 and CDR2 sequences are MGHDK and SYGVNS. Trimming removed 1 base from V and 1 base from J, with 9 bases in between. The CDR3 has 15 residues. CDR3 in amino acids: CASSEFGSGTDTQYF. In nucleotides, the CDR3 is TGTGCCAGCAGTGAATTTGGTAGCGGCACAGATACGCAGTATTTT.

As to this clone: Sequence at one end of the junction differs from germline and may be a read error. The CDR3 DNA follows: TGTGCCAGCAGCGACAGGGTTGGGGCTTCCTTT. Translation gives CASSDRVGASF. The chain combines TRBV6-6 with TRBJ1-1; 7 positions agree with TRBD1. This CDR3 region has 11 residues. Per germline, CDR1 MNHNY and CDR2 SVGAGI (reference sequence).

This chain uses TRBV7-2 with TRBJ2-5; D is possibly TRBD1 (6 bases). V was clipped by 4 bases and J by 1 base, with 16 bases between them. Germline V gene sequence: CDR1 SGHTA, CDR2 FQGNSA. CDR3 length equals 16 residues. In nucleotides, the CDR3 is TGTGCCAGCAGCTCCTCTACAGGGCGGCCCCAAGAGACCCAGTACTTC. Translating it yields CASSSSTGRPQETQYF. The variable domain in full, with the rest retrieved from reference TRBV7-2 and TRBJ2-5, is GAGVSQSPSNKVTEKGKDVELRCDPISGHTALYWYRQSLGQGLEFLIYFQGNSAPDKSGLPSDRFSAERTGGSVSTLTIQRTQQEDSAVYLCASSSSTGRPQETQYFGPGTRLLVL.

This rearrangement joins TRBV9 to TRBJ2-5; the match to TRBD2 covers 8 bases. This CDR3 contains 15 residues. V gave up 5 bases and J gave up 5 bases; unmatched junction bases: 11. The germline V gene encodes CDR1 SGDLS and CDR2 YYNGEE. Here the CDR3 DNA reads TGTGCCAGCAGTACCTCAGGGGTAGCGGGGGAGACCCAGTACTTC. Protein product: CASSTSGVAGETQYF.

This clone was detected once. The chain combines TRBV5-1 with TRBJ1-6; TRBD1 might be the D (5 bases). The CDR3 has 16 residues. Trimming pared 0 bases from V and 4 bases from J, leaving 11 bases between. Per germline, CDR1 SGHRS and CDR2 YFSETQ. The CDR3 sequence is CASSLAGGRYNSPLHF. The CDR3 DNA reads as TGCGCCAGCAGCTTGGCGGGGGGTCGGTATAATTCACCCCTCCACTTT.

The J gene is TRBJ1-2, the V gene TRBV10-3, with 11 bases matching TRBD1. Germline V lookup: CDR1 ENHRY, CDR2 SYGVKD. This CDR3 has 13 residues. V lost 8 bases, J lost 6 bases, and 5 bases stayed unmatched. CDR3 sequence: CAIEGQGANGYTF. For the CDR3, the DNA is TGTGCCATCGAAGGACAGGGGGCGAATGGCTACACCTTC.

The V and J genes are TRBV14 and TRBJ2-7; possibly TRBD1 for D (5 bases). Trimming removed 3 bases from V and 2 bases from J, with 8 bases in between. In germline, CDR1 is SGHDN, CDR2 FVKESK. This CDR3 has 13 residues. CDR3 nucleotides: TGTGCCAGCAGCCACCCAGGGACCTACGAGCAGTACTTC. As protein: CASSHPGTYEQYF.

This chain joins TRBV29-1 and TRBJ2-1, with TRBD2 as a possible D gene (5 bases). Germline V gives CDR1 SQVTM, CDR2 ANQGSEA. The germline V and J ends were trimmed by 6 bases and 3 bases, with 18 bases remaining between them. The CDR3 covers 15 residues. The CDR3 DNA reads TGCAGCGTGCGCGTGAGCGGCCCGAACTACAATGAGCAGTTCTTC. Its protein product is CSVRVSGPNYNEQFF.

This clone was seen once. The chain recombines TRBV7-9 with TRBJ2-7; tentatively, D is TRBD1 (5 bases). Looked up from germline, CDR1 is SEHNR and CDR2 is FQNEAQ (reference sequence). The CDR3 is made up of 15 amino acids. With 3 bases removed from V and 5 bases from J, the gap between germline ends came to 17 bases. The CDR3 region is CASSLVTGQGNEQYF. The CDR3 DNA sequence: TGTGCCAGCAGCTTGGTCACCGGACAAGGCAACGAGCAGTACTTC.

The V gene is TRBV2, the J gene TRBJ2-7; a weak D match, TRBD2 (7 bases). This CDR3 contains 14 residues. The V end was cut by 7 bases, the J end by 2 bases, with 15 bases between. Germline V gene lookup returns CDR1 SNHLY and CDR2 FYNNEI. The CDR3 DNA reads as TGTGCCAGCAAGTTTGGGGGGGCAACCTACGAGCAGTACTTC. Translating gives CASKFGGATYEQYF.

This clone showed up just a few times. This chain joins TRBV15 and TRBJ2-2; 12 positions match TRBD2. V shed 6 bases and J 2 bases; nucleotides not matched to a gene: 1. Germline V gene lookup returns CDR1 LNHNV and CDR2 YYDKDF (reference sequence). The CDR3 contains 15 residues. In DNA form, the CDR3 reads TGTGCCACCAGGACTAGCGGGAGAAACACCGGGGAGCTGTTTTTT. This gives the protein CATRTSGRNTGELFF.

The DNA of the CDR3 is TGTGCCAGCAGCTTAGGTGCGAAGACTCAATACAATGAGCAGTTCTTC. This encodes CASSLGAKTQYNEQFF. J is TRBJ2-1 and V is TRBV7-9; D is ambiguous. V was pared by 1 base and J by 4 bases, with 14 bases between. CDR1 and CDR2 (germline): SEHNR, FQNEAQ (reference sequence). The CDR3 is 16 residues long.

This clone was observed once. This chain uses TRBV6-5 with TRBJ1-2; D not resolved. The CDR3 is made up of 13 amino acids. V was shortened by 0 bases and J by 7 bases, with 9 bases between the two germline ends. CDR1 MNHEY and CDR2 SVGAGI come from the germline V gene. CDR3 loop: CASSYSGAVGYTF. For the CDR3, the DNA is TGTGCCAGCAGTTACTCCGGAGCCGTTGGCTACACCTTC.

The V gene is TRBV28, the J gene TRBJ2-2; 7 bases map to TRBD2. The germline V gene has CDR1 MDHEN and CDR2 SYDVKM. The CDR3 extends over 19 amino acids. V shed 2 bases and J 4 bases; nucleotides not matched to a gene: 16. CDR3 sequence reads: CASSLQGFVLPSGTGELFF. CDR3 sequence (DNA): TGTGCCAGCAGTTTACAGGGTTTCGTTCTACCTAGCGGCACCGGGGAGCTGTTTTTT.

This rearrangement joins TRBV7-9 to TRBJ2-3; 9 positions agree with TRBD2. The germline gives CDR1 SEHNR, CDR2 FQNEAQ (reference sequence). The trim removed 4 bases at V and 6 bases at J, leaving 17 bases unmatched. The CDR3 sequence is 18 residues long. In nucleotides, the CDR3 is TGTGCCAGCAGCTCCTTAGGGATCGGCGGGAGGGCCTCGGATACGCAGTATTTT. Translated: CASSSLGIGGRASDTQYF.

In this sample, this clone turned up once. Other DNA sequences in the same sample also yield this CDR3. V usage is TRBV18 and J usage is TRBJ2-7, with unresolved D. V was clipped by 3 bases and J by 1 base, with 7 bases between them. Germline values: CDR1 KGHSH, CDR2 LQKENI. The CDR3 has 13 amino acids. The CDR3 sequence: CASSPGLSYEQYF. The CDR3 DNA reads TGTGCCAGCTCACCCGGGTTATCCTACGAGCAGTACTTC.

This chain links TRBV5-1 with TRBJ2-7; 9 bases line up with TRBD1. The CDR3 runs 14 residues. CDR1 SGHRS and CDR2 YFSETQ come from the germline V gene. J lost 9 bases, V lost 4 bases, and 11 bases had no gene match. DNA of the CDR3: TGCGCCAGCAGCCCGGGACAGGGTAGTACTCTGCAGTACTTC. Protein sequence: CASSPGQGSTLQYF.

This sequence joins TRBV5-1 and TRBJ2-7; 12 bases line up with TRBD2. Germline CDR1 SGHRS, CDR2 YFSETQ. The CDR3 has 14 residues. Trimming at V came to 5 bases and at J to 3 bases, leaving 3 bases not matched to a gene. The CDR3 coding sequence is TGCGCCAGCAGATGGGGACTAGCGGGCTACGAGCAGTACTTC. It encodes CASRWGLAGYEQYF.

The chain recombines TRBV6-5 with TRBJ2-7; TRBD1 is a possible D gene (6 bases). Trimming left V 2 bases short and J 2 bases short, with 13 bases between. CDR3 size: 15 residues. Germline CDR1 is MNHEY and CDR2 is SVGAGI. CDR3 bases: TGTGCCAGCAGTTACAGGGGGAGCTTCGCCTACGAGCAGTACTTC. Protein sequence: CASSYRGSFAYEQYF.

The chain employs TRBV5-1 and TRBJ2-1, with 7 positions matching TRBD2. Germline V lookup: CDR1 SGHRS, CDR2 YFSETQ. This CDR3 is 14 amino acids long. After removal of 0 bases from V and 7 bases from J, the junction contained 4 bases not matched to a gene. The CDR3 DNA is TGCGCCAGCAGCTTGGCCGCGGGAGTTAATGAGCAGTTCTTC. It encodes CASSLAAGVNEQFF.

V is TRBV27 and J is TRBJ2-3; D is perhaps TRBD2 (6 bases). The CDR3 is made up of 13 amino acids. Germline-derived CDR1 and CDR2 are MNHEY and SMNVEV (reference sequence). V was cut by 6 bases and J by 6 bases, with 13 bases left in between. Here the CDR3 reads CASRSELADTQYF. The CDR3, as DNA: TGTGCCAGCAGGTCAGAGCTAGCGGATACGCAGTATTTT.

The CDR3 DNA follows: TGTGCCAGCAGTAAACAGGGGGTGGACAAAAACATTCAGTACTTC. Protein product: CASSKQGVDKNIQYF. This chain joins TRBV6-5 and TRBJ2-4; 8 bases align to TRBD1. V shed 5 bases and J 3 bases; nucleotides not matched to a gene: 6. This CDR3 is built from 15 residues. From germline, CDR1 is MNHEY and CDR2 SVGAGI.

The rearrangement uses TRBV21-1 and TRBJ2-5; the table assigns TRBD2, which was not confirmed against the DNA. TRBV21-1 is a known pseudogene. CDR3 length equals 18 residues. The chain's CDR3 is CASRLGTPCTTYQETQYF. The CDR3 DNA follows: TGTGCCAGCAGACTGGGGACTCCATGTACCACGTACCAAGAGACCCAGTACTTC.

The chain couples TRBV19 to TRBJ2-1; TRBD2 aligns across 12 bases. The junction had 7 bases not matched to a gene; V was cut back by 6 bases and J by 7 bases. The CDR3 is 15 residues long. In germline, CDR1 is LNHDA, CDR2 SQIVND (reference sequence). In DNA form, the CDR3 reads TGTGCCAGTAGGGAGACTAGCGGGAGTAGGAATGAGCAGTTCTTC. Its protein is CASRETSGSRNEQFF.